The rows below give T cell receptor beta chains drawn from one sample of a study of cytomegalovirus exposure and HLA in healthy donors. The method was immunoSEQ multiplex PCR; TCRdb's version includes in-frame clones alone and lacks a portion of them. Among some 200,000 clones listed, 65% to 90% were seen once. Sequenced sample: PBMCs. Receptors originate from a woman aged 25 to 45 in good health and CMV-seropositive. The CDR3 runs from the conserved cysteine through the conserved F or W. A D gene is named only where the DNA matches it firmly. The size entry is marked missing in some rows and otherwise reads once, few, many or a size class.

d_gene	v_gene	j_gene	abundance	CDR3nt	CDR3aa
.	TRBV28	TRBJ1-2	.	TGTGCCAGCAGTTTAATCGGACAGCTATATGGCTACACCTTC	CASSLIGQLYGYTF
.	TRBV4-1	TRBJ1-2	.	TGCGCCAGCAGCCTTCGTAGGGGGGGAGCGACAGCCCGAGGGGACTATGGCTACACCTTC	CASSLRRGGATARGDYGYTF
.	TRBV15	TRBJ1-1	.	TGTGCCACCAGCAGAGGAGGAGGTGAAGCTTTCTTT	CATSRGGGEAFF
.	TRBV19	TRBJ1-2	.	TGTGCCAGTAGTATTACCGGGACATCGTCATCTAACTATGGCTACACCTTC	CASSITGTSSSNYGYTF
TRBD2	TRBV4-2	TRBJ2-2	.	TGTGCCAGCAGCCAGAGCGGGAGGGGTGGAGTCGGGGAGCTGTTTTTT	CASSQSGRGGVGELFF
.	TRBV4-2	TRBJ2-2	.	TGTGCCAGCAGCCAAGATTACGGGTACACCGGGGAGCTGTTTTTT	CASSQDYGYTGELFF
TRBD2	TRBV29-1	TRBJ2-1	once	TGCAGCGTGGGGAGGGGACTACCCAATGAGCAGTTCTTC	CSVGRGLPNEQFF
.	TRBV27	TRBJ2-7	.	TGTGCCAGCAGTGCCGCGAACCGCCCCCACGAGCAGTACTTC	CASSAANRPHEQYF
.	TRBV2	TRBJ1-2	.	TGTGCCAGCAGTACAGGTTCGGTCTATGGCTACACCTTC	CASSTGSVYGYTF
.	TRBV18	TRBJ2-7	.	TGTGCCAGCTCACCACGTGGAGGGCCCCTTTACGAGCAGTACTTC	CASSPRGGPLYEQYF
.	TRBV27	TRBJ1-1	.	TGTGCCAGCAGTTTATATCAGAACACTGAAGCTTTCTTT	CASSLYQNTEAFF
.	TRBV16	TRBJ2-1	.	TGTGCCAGCAGCCAAGGAGGATACAATGAGCAGTTCTTC	CASSQGGYNEQFF